This T cell receptor beta chain was identified in a study of T cell repertoires in cytomegalovirus infection. Overall study context: Recently described HLA-C-restricted plus well-studied HLA-B-restricted CMV epitopes were used.

This clonotype was counted at least ten times. What it binds is unknown. J gave up 2 bases and V 2 bases, and 4 bases lay outside the gene matches. This CDR3 region has 17 residues. Germline assignment: CDR1 KGHDR and CDR2 SFDVKD. Each CDR3 protein gets one entry after TCRdb re-called the reads with MiXCR. This sample carries 650,000 to 900,000 distinct CDR3 sequences, 30% to 35% of them seen once, and the ten largest clones take 9.5% to 15%. This sample comprised cultured CD8+ T cells from PBMCs, obtained from culture after CMV antigen stimulation. This sequence was found in a human donor in good health (CMV status not recorded). Some clones in this sample may be carry-over from other donors' samples. The chain uses TRBV24-1 and TRBJ2-3, with 12 bases that match TRBD2. CDR3 region: CATSDSLAGGHTDTQYF. CDR3 coding DNA: TGTGCCACCAGTGATTCCCTAGCGGGGGGGCACACAGATACGCAGTATTTT.